This T cell receptor (beta chain) was obtained from a study of blood T cell repertoires in COVID-19. Sequencing used immunoSEQ multiplex PCR; TCRdb keeps in-frame clones, though not all of them. Of a few hundred thousand clones detected, around nine tenths appear once; the ten largest clones hold 10%. CDR1 is SGDLS and CDR2 is YYNGEE in the germline V gene. This CDR3 comprises 16 residues. Trimming at V came to 4 bases and at J to 0 bases, leaving 6 bases not matched to a gene. The TCR originated in a woman aged 50 to 60 who had recovered from COVID-19. The rearrangement joins TRBV9 to TRBJ2-2; TRBD2 matches at 7 bases. What was sequenced was PBMCs or T cells enriched from blood (not recorded which). The CDR3 spells CASSFSGDANTGELFF. In DNA form, the CDR3 reads TGTGCCAGCAGCTTCAGCGGGGACGCGAACACCGGGGAGCTGTTTTTT.